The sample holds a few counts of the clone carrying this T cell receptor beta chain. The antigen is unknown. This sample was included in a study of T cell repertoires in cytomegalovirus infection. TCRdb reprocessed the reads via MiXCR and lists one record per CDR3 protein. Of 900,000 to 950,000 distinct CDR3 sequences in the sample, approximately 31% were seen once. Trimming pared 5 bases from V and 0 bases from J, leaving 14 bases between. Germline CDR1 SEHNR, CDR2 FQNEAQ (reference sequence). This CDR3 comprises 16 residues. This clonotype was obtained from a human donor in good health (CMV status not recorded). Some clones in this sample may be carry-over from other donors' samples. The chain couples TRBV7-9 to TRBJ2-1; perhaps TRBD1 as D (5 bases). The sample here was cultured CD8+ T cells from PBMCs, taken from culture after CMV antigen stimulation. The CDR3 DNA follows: TGTGCCAGCAGCAACCGACGGACAAACTCCTACAATGAGCAGTTCTTC. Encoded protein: CASSNRRTNSYNEQFF.